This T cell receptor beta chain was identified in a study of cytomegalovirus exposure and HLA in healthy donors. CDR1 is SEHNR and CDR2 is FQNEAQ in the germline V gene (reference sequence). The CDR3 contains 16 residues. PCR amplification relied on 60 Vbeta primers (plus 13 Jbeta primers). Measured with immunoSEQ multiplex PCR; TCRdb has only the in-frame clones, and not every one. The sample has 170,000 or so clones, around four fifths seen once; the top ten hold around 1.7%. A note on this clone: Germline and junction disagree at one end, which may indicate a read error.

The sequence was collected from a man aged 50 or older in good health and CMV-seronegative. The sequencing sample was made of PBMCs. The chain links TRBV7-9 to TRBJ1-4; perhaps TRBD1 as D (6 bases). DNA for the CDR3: TGTTCCAGCAGCTTAGAGGACCAGGGGCGAAATGAAAAACTGTTTTTT. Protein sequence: CSSSLEDQGRNEKLFF. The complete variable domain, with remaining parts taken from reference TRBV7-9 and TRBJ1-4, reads DTGVSQNPRHKITKRGQNVTFRCDPISEHNRLYWYRQTLGQGPEFLTYFQNEAQLEKSRLLSDRFSAERPKGSFSTLEIQRTEQGDSAMYLCSSSLEDQGRNEKLFFGSGTQLSVL.